The sequence of this TCR beta chain was determined in a study of molecular identifiers for immune sequencing clone quantification. A remark on this clonotype: A read error may explain this, as a much larger clone is one base away.

The CDR3 spans 16 residues. V was clipped by 3 bases and J by 0 bases; unmatched bases: 7. The germline V gene encodes CDR1 SGHTA and CDR2 FQGNSA. MiXCR, applied by TCRdb to the PCR reads, yields one record per CDR3 protein. The sample includes approximately 500,000 distinct CDR3 sequences, under 30% of them seen just once. The V call is TRBV7-2, the J call TRBJ2-5; TRBD1 matches 7 bases. Sequencing used naive CD8+ T cells from blood, with Jurkat cell RNA spiked in. The subset was: FACS-sorted CD8+CD4-CCR7+CD45RA+ naive T cells. The origin of this receptor is a human donor in good health. Some libraries in this study had Jurkat cell RNA spiked in. The CDR3 bases are TGTGCCAGCAGCTTTCGACAGGGCAGGTACCAAGAGACCCAGTACTTC. Residues: CASSFRQGRYQETQYF.